Described below is a single T cell receptor beta chain sequence and its context. This specimen comes from a study of blood T cell repertoires in COVID-19. Study at large: Sources were T cells, B-cell-depleted T cells, or PBMCs; the material itself was cDNA or gDNA.

Per the original methods: Nucleated cell number was recorded as an estimate derived from reference gene primer amplification. The data were produced by immunoSEQ multiplex PCR, yet TCRdb's version contains in-frame clones alone and is incomplete. V, J and clone size are taken as reported in that table, and D and trimming were inferred from the DNA itself. This table has approximately 200,000 clones, 94% appearing once. Germline V lookup: CDR1 MNHEY, CDR2 SVGAGI. V was trimmed by 0 bases and J by 1 base, leaving 7 bases between them. This CDR3 is 16 amino acids long. The sequence derives from a man younger than 40 with COVID-19, enrolled during active disease. Sequencing used peripheral blood. The chain uses TRBV6-5 and TRBJ1-6; D gene uncertain. This CDR3 is CASSYSGRSYNSPLHF. The DNA for the CDR3 is TGTGCCAGCAGTTACTCCGGTCGGTCCTATAATTCACCCCTCCACTTT.